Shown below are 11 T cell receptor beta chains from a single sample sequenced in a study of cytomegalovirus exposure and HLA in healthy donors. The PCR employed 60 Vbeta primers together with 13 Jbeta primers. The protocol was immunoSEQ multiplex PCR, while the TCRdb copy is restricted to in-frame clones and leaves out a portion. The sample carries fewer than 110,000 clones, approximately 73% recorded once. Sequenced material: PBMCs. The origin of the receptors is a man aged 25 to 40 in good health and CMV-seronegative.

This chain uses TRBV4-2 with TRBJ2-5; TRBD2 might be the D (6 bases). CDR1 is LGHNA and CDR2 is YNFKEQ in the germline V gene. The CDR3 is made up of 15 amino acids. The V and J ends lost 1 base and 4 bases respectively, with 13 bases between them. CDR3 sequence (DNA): TGTGCCAGCAGCCAAGCGGGGCAGGGAGGAGAGACCCAGTACTTC. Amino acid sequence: CASSQAGQGGETQYF.

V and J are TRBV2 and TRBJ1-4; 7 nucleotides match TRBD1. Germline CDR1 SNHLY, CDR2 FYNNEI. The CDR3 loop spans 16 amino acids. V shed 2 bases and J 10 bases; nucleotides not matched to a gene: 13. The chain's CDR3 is CASSESGSGGSGKLFF. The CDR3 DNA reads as TGTGCCAGCAGTGAAAGTGGGTCAGGGGGTTCGGGAAAACTGTTTTTT.

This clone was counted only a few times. The CDR3 loop reads CASSVETAGEQFF. CDR3 nucleotide sequence: TGTGCCAGCAGCGTAGAGACGGCAGGTGAGCAGTTCTTC. V and J are TRBV9 and TRBJ2-1; D remains ambiguous. In germline, CDR1 is SGDLS, CDR2 YYNGEE. The germline V and J ends were trimmed by 0 bases and 9 bases, with 10 bases remaining between them. This CDR3 contains 13 residues.

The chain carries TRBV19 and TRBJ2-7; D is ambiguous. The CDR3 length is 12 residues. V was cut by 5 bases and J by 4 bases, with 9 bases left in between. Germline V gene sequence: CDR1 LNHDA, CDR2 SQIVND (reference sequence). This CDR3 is CASSSTPYEQYF. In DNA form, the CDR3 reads TGTGCCAGTAGTTCCACACCATACGAGCAGTACTTC.

CDR3 nucleotides: TGTGCCAGCAGTTTCCAGGCTAGCAATCAGCCCCAGCATTTT. It encodes CASSFQASNQPQHF. The rearrangement joins TRBV28 to TRBJ1-5, with D unclear. Germline CDR1 and CDR2: MDHEN and SYDVKM. This CDR3 is built from 14 residues. V was pared by 3 bases and J by 0 bases, with 6 bases between.

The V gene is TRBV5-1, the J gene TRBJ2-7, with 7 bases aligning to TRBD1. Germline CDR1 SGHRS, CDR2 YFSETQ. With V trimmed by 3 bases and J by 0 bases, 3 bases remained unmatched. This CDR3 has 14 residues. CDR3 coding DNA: TGCGCCAGCAGCTCTACAGGGGACTCCTACGAGCAGTACTTC. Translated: CASSSTGDSYEQYF.

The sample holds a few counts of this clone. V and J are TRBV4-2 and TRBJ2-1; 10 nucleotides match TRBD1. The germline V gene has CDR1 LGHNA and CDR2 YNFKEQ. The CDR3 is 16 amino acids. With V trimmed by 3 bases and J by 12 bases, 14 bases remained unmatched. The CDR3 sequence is CASSQEYYGDRGRQFF. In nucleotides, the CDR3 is TGTGCCAGCAGCCAGGAATACTACGGGGACAGGGGCCGGCAGTTCTTC.

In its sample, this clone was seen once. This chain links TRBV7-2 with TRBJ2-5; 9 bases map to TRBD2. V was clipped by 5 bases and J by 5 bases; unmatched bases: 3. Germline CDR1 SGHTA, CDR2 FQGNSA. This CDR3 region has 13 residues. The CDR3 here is CASSRSGGETQYF. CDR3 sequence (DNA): TGTGCCAGCAGCCGTAGCGGGGGTGAGACCCAGTACTTC.

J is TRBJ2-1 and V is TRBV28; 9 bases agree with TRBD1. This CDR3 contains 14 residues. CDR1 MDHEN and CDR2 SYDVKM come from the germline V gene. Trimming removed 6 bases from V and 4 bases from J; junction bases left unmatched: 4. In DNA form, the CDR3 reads TGTGCCAGCAGCCGGACAGGGGCTTACAATGAGCAGTTCTTC. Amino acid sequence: CASSRTGAYNEQFF.

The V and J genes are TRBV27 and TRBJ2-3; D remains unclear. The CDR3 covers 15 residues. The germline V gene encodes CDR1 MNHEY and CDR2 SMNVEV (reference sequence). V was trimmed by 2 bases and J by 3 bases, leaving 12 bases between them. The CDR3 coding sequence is TGTGCCAGCAGTTTAATCCGGTCCGCGACAGATACGCAGTATTTT. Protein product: CASSLIRSATDTQYF.

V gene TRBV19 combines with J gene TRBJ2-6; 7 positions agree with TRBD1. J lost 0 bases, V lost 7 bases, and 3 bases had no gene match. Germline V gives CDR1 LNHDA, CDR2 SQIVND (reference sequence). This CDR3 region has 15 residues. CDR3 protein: CASTDRDSGANVLTF. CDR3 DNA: TGTGCCAGTACAGACAGGGACTCTGGGGCCAACGTCCTGACTTTC.